This paragraph reports one T cell receptor (beta chain). Antigen unknown. CDR3 length: 15 residues. Losses at the gene ends were 6 bases for V and 1 base for J; bases not matched to a gene: 7. Germline CDR1 and CDR2: MRHNA and SNTAGT. These data are taken from a study of T cell responses to AZD1222 COVID-19 vaccine. Study in general: Some second doses came at about 4 weeks and others at about 12 weeks; these were pooled.

Some clones are missing from TCRdb's copy, which holds only in-frame ones; the method was immunoSEQ multiplex PCR. This table holds more than 110,000 clones, about 91% found once. Findings and caveats of the study: Variant regions that are unmutated are reportedly the target of nearly half of spike-specific TCRs. Clonal diversity was possibly underestimated, and white British individuals and females predominated among donors.

V gene TRBV6-4 combines with J gene TRBJ1-1, with 8 bases lining up with TRBD1. The sequenced sample was peripheral blood, obtained on day 0 of AZD1222 vaccination. This clonotype originated in an adult in good health. The CDR3 DNA is TGTGCCAGCAGCGAGACAGGGGATCGGAACACTGAAGCTTTCTTT. It specifies CASSETGDRNTEAFF.